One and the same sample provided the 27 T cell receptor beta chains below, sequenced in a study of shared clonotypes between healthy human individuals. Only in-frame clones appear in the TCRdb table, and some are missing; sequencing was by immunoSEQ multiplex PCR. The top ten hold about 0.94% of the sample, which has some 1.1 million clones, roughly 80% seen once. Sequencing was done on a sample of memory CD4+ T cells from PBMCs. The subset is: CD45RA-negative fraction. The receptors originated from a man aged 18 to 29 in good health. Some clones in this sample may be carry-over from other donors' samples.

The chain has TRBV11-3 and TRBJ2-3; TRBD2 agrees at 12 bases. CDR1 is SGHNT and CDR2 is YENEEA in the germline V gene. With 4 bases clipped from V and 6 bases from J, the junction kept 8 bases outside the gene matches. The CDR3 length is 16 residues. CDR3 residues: CASSSGTSGWMDTQYF. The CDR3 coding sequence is TGTGCCAGCAGCTCCGGGACTAGCGGGTGGATGGATACGCAGTATTTT.

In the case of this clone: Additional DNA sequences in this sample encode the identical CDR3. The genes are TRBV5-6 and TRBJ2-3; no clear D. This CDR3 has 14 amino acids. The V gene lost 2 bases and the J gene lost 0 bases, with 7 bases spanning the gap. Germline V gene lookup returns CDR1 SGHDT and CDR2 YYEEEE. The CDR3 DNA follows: TGTGCCAGCAGCTTAAGCGTTAGCACAGATACGCAGTATTTT. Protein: CASSLSVSTDTQYF. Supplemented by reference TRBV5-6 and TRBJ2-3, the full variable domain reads DAGVTQSPTHLIKTRGQQVTLRCSPKSGHDTVSWYQQALGQGPQFIFQYYEEEERQRGNFPDRFSGHQFPNYSSELNVNALLLGDSALYLCASSLSVSTDTQYFGPGTRLTVL.

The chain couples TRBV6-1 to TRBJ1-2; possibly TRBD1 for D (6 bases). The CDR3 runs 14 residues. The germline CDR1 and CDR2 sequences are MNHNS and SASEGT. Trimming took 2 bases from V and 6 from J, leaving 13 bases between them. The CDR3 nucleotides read TGTGCCAGCAGTGAATCCCGGACAGCACATGGCTACACCTTC. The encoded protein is CASSESRTAHGYTF.

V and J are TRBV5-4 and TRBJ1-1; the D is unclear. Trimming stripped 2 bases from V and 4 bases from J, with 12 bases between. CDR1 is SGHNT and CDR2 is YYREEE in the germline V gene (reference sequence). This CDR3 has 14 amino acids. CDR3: CASSFNLPTTEAFF. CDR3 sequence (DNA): TGTGCCAGCAGCTTTAACCTTCCAACCACTGAAGCTTTCTTT.

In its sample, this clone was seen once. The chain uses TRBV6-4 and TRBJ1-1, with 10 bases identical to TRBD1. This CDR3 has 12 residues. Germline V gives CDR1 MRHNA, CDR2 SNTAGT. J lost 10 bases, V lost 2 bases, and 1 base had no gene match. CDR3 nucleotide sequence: TGTGCCAGCAGTGACGGACAGGGGGGAGCTTTCTTT. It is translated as CASSDGQGGAFF.

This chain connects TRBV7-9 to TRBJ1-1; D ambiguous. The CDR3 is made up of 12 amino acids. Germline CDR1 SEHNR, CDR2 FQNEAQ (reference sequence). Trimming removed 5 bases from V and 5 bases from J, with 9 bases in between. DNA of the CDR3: TGTGCCAGCAGCCAACGTGCGACTGAAGCTTTCTTT. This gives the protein CASSQRATEAFF.

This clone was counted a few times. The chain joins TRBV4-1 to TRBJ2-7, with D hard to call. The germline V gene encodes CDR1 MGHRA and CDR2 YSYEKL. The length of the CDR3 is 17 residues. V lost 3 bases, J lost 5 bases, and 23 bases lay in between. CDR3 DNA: TGCGCCAGCAGCCAGAGCTGGTGGATACCGCTCGCCAACGAGCAGTACTTC. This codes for CASSQSWWIPLANEQYF.

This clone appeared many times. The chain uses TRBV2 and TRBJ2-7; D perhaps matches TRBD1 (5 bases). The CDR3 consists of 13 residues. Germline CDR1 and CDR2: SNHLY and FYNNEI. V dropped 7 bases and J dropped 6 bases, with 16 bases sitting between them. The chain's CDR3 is CASTLGASGEQYF. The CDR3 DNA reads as TGTGCCAGCACCCTAGGGGCTAGTGGCGAGCAGTACTTC.

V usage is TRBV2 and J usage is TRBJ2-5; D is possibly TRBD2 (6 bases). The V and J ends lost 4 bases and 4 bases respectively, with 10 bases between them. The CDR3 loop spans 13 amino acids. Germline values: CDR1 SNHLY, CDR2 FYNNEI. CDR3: CASSGGDGETQYF. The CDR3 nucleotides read TGTGCCAGCAGTGGCGGGGATGGAGAGACCCAGTACTTC.

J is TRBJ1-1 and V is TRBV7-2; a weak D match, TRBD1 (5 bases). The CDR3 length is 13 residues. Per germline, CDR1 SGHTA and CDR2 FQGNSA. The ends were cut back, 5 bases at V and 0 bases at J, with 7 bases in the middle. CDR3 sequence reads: CASSRGMNTEAFF. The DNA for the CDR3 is TGTGCCAGCAGCCGGGGGATGAACACTGAAGCTTTCTTT.

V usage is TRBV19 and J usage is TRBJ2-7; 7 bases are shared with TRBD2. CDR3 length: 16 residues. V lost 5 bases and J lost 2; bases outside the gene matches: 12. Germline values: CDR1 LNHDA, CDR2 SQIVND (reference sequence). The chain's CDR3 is CASSSLGGASTYEQYF. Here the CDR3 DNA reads TGTGCCAGTAGTTCCTTGGGAGGGGCCTCCACCTACGAGCAGTACTTC.

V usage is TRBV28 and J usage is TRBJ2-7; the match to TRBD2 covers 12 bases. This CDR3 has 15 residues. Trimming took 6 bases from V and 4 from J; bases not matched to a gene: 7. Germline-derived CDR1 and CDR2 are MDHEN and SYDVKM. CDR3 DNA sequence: TGTGCCAGCAGGACGGGGACTAGCGGGCTTTACGAGCAGTACTTC. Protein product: CASRTGTSGLYEQYF.

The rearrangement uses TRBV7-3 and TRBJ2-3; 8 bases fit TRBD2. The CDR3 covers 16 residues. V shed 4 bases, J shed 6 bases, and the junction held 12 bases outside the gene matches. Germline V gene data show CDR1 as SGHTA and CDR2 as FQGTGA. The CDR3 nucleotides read TGTGCCAGCAGCTCGGGAGGGGCTCGGAAAGGCGATACGCAGTATTTT. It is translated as CASSSGGARKGDTQYF.

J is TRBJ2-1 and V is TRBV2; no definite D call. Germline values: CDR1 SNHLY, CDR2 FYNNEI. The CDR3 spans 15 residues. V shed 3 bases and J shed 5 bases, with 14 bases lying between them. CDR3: CASSESGSYNNEQFF. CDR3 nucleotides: TGTGCCAGCAGTGAGTCGGGCAGCTACAACAATGAGCAGTTCTTC.

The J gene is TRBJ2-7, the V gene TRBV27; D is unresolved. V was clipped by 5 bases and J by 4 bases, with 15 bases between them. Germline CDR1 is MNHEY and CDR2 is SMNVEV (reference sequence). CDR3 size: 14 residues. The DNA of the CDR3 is TGTGCCAGCAGTCCAGAAGTGAATAGTTACGAGCAGTACTTC. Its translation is CASSPEVNSYEQYF.

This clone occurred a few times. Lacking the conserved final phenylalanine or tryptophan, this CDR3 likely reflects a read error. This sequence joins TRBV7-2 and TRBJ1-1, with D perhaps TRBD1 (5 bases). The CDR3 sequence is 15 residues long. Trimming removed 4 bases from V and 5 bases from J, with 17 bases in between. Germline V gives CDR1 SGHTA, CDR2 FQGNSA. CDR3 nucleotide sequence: TGTGCCAGCAGCTCAACCCCGTGGGGGGGGACTGAAGCTTTCTCT. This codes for CASSSTPWGGTEAFS.

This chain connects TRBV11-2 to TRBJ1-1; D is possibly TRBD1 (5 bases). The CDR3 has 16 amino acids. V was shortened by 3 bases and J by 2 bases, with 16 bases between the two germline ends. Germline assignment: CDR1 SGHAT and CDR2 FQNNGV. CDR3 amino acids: CASSFRGTNYNTEAFF. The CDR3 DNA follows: TGTGCCAGCAGCTTCCGCGGGACCAATTATAACACTGAAGCTTTCTTT.

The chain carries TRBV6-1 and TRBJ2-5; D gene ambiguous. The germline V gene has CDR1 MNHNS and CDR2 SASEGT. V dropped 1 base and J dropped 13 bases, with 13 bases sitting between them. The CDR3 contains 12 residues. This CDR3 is CASSEEPPTSYF. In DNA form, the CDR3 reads TGTGCCAGCAGTGAAGAGCCTCCCACCTCGTACTTC.

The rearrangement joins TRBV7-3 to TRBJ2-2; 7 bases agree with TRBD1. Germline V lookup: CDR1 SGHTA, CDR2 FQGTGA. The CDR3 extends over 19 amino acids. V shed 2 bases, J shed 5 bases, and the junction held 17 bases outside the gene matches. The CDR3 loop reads CASSLYPLGTAFSTGELFF. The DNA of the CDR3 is TGTGCCAGCAGCTTATATCCTCTCGGGACAGCCTTTTCGACCGGGGAGCTGTTTTTT.

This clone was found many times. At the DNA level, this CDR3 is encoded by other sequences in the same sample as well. The CDR3 DNA follows: TGTGCCAGCGGACAGGGGTCTGGGGCCAACGTCCTGACTTTC. Translating it yields CASGQGSGANVLTF. The rearrangement joins TRBV9 to TRBJ2-6; 9 bases match TRBD1. V lost 7 bases and J lost 1; bases outside the gene matches: 0. Germline assignment: CDR1 SGDLS and CDR2 YYNGEE. CDR3 size: 14 residues.

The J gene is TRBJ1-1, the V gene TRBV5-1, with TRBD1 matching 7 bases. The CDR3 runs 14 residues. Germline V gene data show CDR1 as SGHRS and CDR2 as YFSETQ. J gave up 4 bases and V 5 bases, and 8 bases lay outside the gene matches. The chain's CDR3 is CASRPTGLGTEAFF. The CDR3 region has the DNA TGCGCCAGCAGACCGACAGGGCTAGGCACTGAAGCTTTCTTT.

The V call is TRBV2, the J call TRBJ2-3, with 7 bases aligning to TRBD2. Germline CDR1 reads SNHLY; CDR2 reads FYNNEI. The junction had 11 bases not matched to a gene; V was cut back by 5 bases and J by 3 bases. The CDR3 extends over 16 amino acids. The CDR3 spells CASSPNLGLTTDTQYF. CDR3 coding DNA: TGTGCCAGCAGTCCAAACCTGGGACTAACAACAGATACGCAGTATTTT.

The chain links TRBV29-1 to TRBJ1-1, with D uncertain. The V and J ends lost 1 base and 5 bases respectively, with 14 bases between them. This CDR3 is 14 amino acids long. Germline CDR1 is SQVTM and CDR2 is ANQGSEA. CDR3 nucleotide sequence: TGCAGCGTTGAAGGGACCGCCCTGAGGACTGAAGCTTTCTTT. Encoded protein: CSVEGTALRTEAFF.

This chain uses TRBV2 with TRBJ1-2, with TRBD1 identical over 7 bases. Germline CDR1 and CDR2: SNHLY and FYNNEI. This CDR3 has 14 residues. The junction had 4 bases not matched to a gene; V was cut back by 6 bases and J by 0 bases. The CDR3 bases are TGTGCCAGCAGCCGGGACAGACCTAACTATGGCTACACCTTC. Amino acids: CASSRDRPNYGYTF.

Here the CDR3 reads CASSPISGGWDTQYF. The CDR3 nucleotides read TGTGCCAGCAGTCCCATTAGCGGGGGCTGGGATACGCAGTATTTT. The chain couples TRBV7-7 to TRBJ2-3; 9 nucleotides agree with TRBD2. Germline V CDR1 and CDR2: SSHAT, FNYEAQ (reference sequence). The CDR3 is 15 residues long. V dropped 6 bases and J dropped 6; count of bases not matched to a gene: 10. Based on the CDR3 plus reference TRBV7-7 and TRBJ2-3, the full variable domain is GAGVSQSPRYKVTKRGQDVTLRCDPISSHATLYWYQQALGQGPEFLTYFNYEAQPDKSGLPSDRFSAERPEGSISTLTIQRTEQRDSAMYRCASSPISGGWDTQYFGPGTRLTVL.

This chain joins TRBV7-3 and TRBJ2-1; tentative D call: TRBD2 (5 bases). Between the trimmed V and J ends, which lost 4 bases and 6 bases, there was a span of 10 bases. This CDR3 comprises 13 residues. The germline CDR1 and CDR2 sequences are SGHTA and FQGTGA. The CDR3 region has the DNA TGTGCCAGCAGCTCCGGGATTACCAATGAGCAGTTCTTC. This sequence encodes CASSSGITNEQFF.

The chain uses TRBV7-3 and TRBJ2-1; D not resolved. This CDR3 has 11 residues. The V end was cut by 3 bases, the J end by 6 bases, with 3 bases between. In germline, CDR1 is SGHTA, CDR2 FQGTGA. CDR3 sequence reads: CASSFRNEQFF. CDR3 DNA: TGTGCCAGCAGCTTCCGCAATGAGCAGTTCTTC.